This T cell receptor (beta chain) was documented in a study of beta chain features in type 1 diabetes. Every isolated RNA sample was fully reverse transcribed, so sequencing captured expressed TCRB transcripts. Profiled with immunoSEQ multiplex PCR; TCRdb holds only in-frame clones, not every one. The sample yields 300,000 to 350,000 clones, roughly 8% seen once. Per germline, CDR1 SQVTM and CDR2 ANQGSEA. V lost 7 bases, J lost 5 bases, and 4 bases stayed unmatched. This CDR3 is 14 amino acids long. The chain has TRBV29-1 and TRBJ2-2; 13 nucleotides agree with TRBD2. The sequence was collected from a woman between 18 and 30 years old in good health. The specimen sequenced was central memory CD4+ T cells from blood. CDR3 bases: TGCAGCGGCAGGACTAGCGGGAGTACCGGGGAGCTGTTTTTT. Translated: CSGRTSGSTGELFF.